This TCR beta chain derives from a study of identical twins. The CDR3 loop spans 13 amino acids. The V and J ends lost 0 bases and 7 bases respectively, with 10 bases between them. Germline CDR1 is SGDLS and CDR2 is YYNGEE. In TCRdb, the 5' RACE reads were re-called with MiXCR into one record per CDR3 protein. Among hundreds of thousands of distinct CDR3 sequences listed, around 20% were seen once. The same specimen was also included in a second study, on T cells expressing NK-cell markers. In that study: In several donors, dominant clonotypes made up about 25-65% of CD3+CD56-NKG2C+ cells.

This TCR derives from a woman younger than 30 in good health. Sequenced sample: PBMCs. The chain carries TRBV9 and TRBJ1-1; D not certain. The CDR3 protein is CASSVATRSEAFF. In nucleotides, the CDR3 is TGTGCCAGCAGCGTAGCTACGCGGAGTGAAGCTTTCTTT.